This T cell receptor beta chain was sequenced for a study of beta chain features in type 1 diabetes. At the level of the study: Patients looked much like healthy donors when it came to age, gender and cell yields.

Expressed TCRB transcripts got sequenced, as all isolated RNA was reverse transcribed. Regulatory, naive and central memory T cell samples averaged approximately 3.8 million reads. Clones were read by immunoSEQ multiplex PCR, and TCRdb kept only the in-frame ones, dropping some. The sample includes around 360,000 clones, roughly an eighth seen only once; the top ten take approximately 0.01%. Trimming took off 5 bases at V and 10 bases at J, with 14 bases between the two ends. CDR1 and CDR2 from the germline V gene are SGHTA and FQGNSA. This CDR3 spans 13 amino acids. Remarks on this clone: What it binds is not known.

The study's findings and limits: Any HLA-type effect on TCRB rearrangement remained unresolved here. Insertion counts at VDJ junctions were lower in type 1 diabetes patients, who also showed more deletions there. The study found moderately but significantly shorter TCRB CDR3s in all four CD4+ subsets of Type 1 diabetes patients.

The chain employs TRBV7-2 and TRBJ1-4; weak D call: TRBD1 (6 bases). Sequenced sample: naive CD4+ T cells from blood. The receptor was isolated from a woman between 18 and 30 years old with type 1 diabetes. The CDR3 DNA reads as TGTGCCAGCAGCGCCCGACAGGATGGAAAACTGTTTTTT. Translating it yields CASSARQDGKLFF.